Listed below are T cell receptor beta chains from one sample, sequenced in a study of control samples from healthy donors and cancer patients. Only in-frame clones appear in the TCRdb table, and some are missing; sequencing was by immunoSEQ multiplex PCR. The profile shows 120,000 to 150,000 clones, around nine tenths of them singletons. Specimen: blood. The receptors here all came from a man aged 25-45 years in good health. CDR3s include the opening cysteine and the closing phenylalanine or tryptophan. The D gene is left open where the match is weak. Where a row states a size, it is once, few, many or the class of an expanded clone; other rows omit it.

v_call: TRBV24-1; clone_size: few; j_call: TRBJ2-1; d_call: TRBD2; cdr3_nt: TGTGCCACCAGGCCCGGGACTAGCGGGAGGAATGAGCAGTTCTTC; cdr3_aa: CATRPGTSGRNEQFF
v_call: TRBV27; clone_size: -; j_call: TRBJ1-2; d_call: -; cdr3_nt: TGTGCCAGCAACCCTACGAGGGGCTGGGTAAGCGGCTACACCTTC; cdr3_aa: CASNPTRGWVSGYTF
v_call: TRBV10-2; clone_size: once; j_call: TRBJ1-1; d_call: -; cdr3_nt: TGCGCCAGCAGTACAGGGAACACTGAAGCTTTCTTT; cdr3_aa: CASSTGNTEAFF
v_call: TRBV18; clone_size: -; j_call: TRBJ2-7; d_call: -; cdr3_nt: TGTGCCAGCTCACCCACAGGATTCCCCTACGAGCAGTACTTC; cdr3_aa: CASSPTGFPYEQYF
v_call: TRBV11-2; clone_size: -; j_call: TRBJ2-5; d_call: -; cdr3_nt: TGTGCCAGCAGCTTAAATCGGGGGGCTGGGGAGACCCAGTACTTC; cdr3_aa: CASSLNRGAGETQYF
v_call: TRBV29-1; clone_size: -; j_call: TRBJ2-2; d_call: -; cdr3_nt: TGCAGCGTTGAAGATGGCATCGGGGAGCTGTTTTTT; cdr3_aa: CSVEDGIGELFF
v_call: TRBV6-5; clone_size: many; j_call: TRBJ2-6; d_call: -; cdr3_nt: TGTGCCAGCAGTTATTACGATGGTTCTGGGGCCAACGTCCTGACTTTC; cdr3_aa: CASSYYDGSGANVLTF
v_call: TRBV19; clone_size: once; j_call: TRBJ1-6; d_call: TRBD1; cdr3_nt: TGTGCCAGTGCCGGGACAGTCATCTCACCCCTCCACTTT; cdr3_aa: CASAGTVISPLHF
v_call: TRBV4-2; clone_size: -; j_call: TRBJ2-3; d_call: TRBD2; cdr3_nt: TGTGCCAGCAGCCGGCGTGGGACTAGCGGTTACACAGATACGCAGTATTTT; cdr3_aa: CASSRRGTSGYTDTQYF
v_call: TRBV10-3; clone_size: -; j_call: TRBJ1-1; d_call: -; cdr3_nt: TGTGCCATCAGCCCGATGAGGGGAACCTTGAACACTGAAGCTTTCTTT; cdr3_aa: CAISPMRGTLNTEAFF
v_call: TRBV5-8; clone_size: -; j_call: TRBJ2-7; d_call: -; cdr3_nt: TGTGCCAGCAGCTTGGTGGGACCAGGCGAGCAGTACTTC; cdr3_aa: CASSLVGPGEQYF
v_call: TRBV15; clone_size: -; j_call: TRBJ1-2; d_call: TRBD1; cdr3_nt: TGTGCCACCAGACAGACTGGGGAGACAGGGAAGGCGGCTGAAGGCTACACCTTC; cdr3_aa: CATRQTGETGKAAEGYTF
v_call: TRBV2; clone_size: -; j_call: TRBJ1-1; d_call: -; cdr3_nt: TGTGCCAGCAGTGAAACTATAGGACGGGGGAACACTGAAGCTTTCTTT; cdr3_aa: CASSETIGRGNTEAFF
v_call: TRBV19; clone_size: -; j_call: TRBJ1-1; d_call: -; cdr3_nt: TGTGCCACCCTGGACGGGTACACTGAAGCTTTCTTT; cdr3_aa: CATLDGYTEAFF
v_call: TRBV11-2; clone_size: -; j_call: TRBJ2-7; d_call: -; cdr3_nt: TGTGCCAGCAGCTCCAGCTCCTACGAGCAGTACTTC; cdr3_aa: CASSSSSYEQYF
v_call: TRBV5-6; clone_size: once; j_call: TRBJ1-1; d_call: -; cdr3_nt: TGTGCCAGCAGCCCTCTGGGCAGGGGAGGGACTGAAGCTTTCTTT; cdr3_aa: CASSPLGRGGTEAFF
v_call: TRBV6-5; clone_size: -; j_call: TRBJ1-1; d_call: TRBD1; cdr3_nt: TGTGCCAGCAGTTACACTAATAGGGGGCGGGAAGCTTTCTTT; cdr3_aa: CASSYTNRGREAFF
v_call: TRBV27; clone_size: -; j_call: TRBJ2-1; d_call: -; cdr3_nt: TGTGCCAGCAGTTTAGCGTTGCCCGCCCCCTACAATGAGCAGTTCTTC; cdr3_aa: CASSLALPAPYNEQFF
v_call: TRBV7-9; clone_size: once; j_call: TRBJ1-2; d_call: TRBD1; cdr3_nt: TGTGCCAGCAGCCAGCGTCAGGGGGACTATGGCTACACCTTC; cdr3_aa: CASSQRQGDYGYTF
v_call: TRBV5-1; clone_size: -; j_call: TRBJ2-7; d_call: -; cdr3_nt: TGCGCCAGCAGCTTCAGCACCCAGCCTAATTACGAGCAGTACTTC; cdr3_aa: CASSFSTQPNYEQYF
v_call: TRBV19; clone_size: -; j_call: TRBJ1-5; d_call: -; cdr3_nt: TGTGCCAGTAGTATAGAAGGGGGTAGCAATCAGCCCCAGCATTTT; cdr3_aa: CASSIEGGSNQPQHF
v_call: TRBV9; clone_size: -; j_call: TRBJ2-3; d_call: -; cdr3_nt: TGTGCCAGCAGCGACCGGGTGTTCGCTGGCACAGATACGCAGTATTTT; cdr3_aa: CASSDRVFAGTDTQYF
v_call: TRBV4-1; clone_size: once; j_call: TRBJ1-5; d_call: -; cdr3_nt: TGCGCCAGCAGCCAAGAGGTCCATCAGCCCCAGCATTTT; cdr3_aa: CASSQEVHQPQHF
v_call: TRBV28; clone_size: once; j_call: TRBJ2-1; d_call: -; cdr3_nt: TGTGCCAGCACCATCTACGGTGAGCAGTTCTTC; cdr3_aa: CASTIYGEQFF
v_call: TRBV7-3; clone_size: once; j_call: TRBJ2-1; d_call: -; cdr3_nt: TGTGCCAGCAGCTTGTCGCGGAGCCTTGGTGAGCAGTTCTTC; cdr3_aa: CASSLSRSLGEQFF
v_call: TRBV30; clone_size: -; j_call: TRBJ1-2; d_call: TRBD1; cdr3_nt: TGTGCCTGGAGTGTACGACAGGGGTATGGCTACACCTTC; cdr3_aa: CAWSVRQGYGYTF
v_call: TRBV18; clone_size: -; j_call: TRBJ2-2; d_call: TRBD2; cdr3_nt: TGTGCCAGCTCACCATTATGGAGCGGGAGACGGGCCGGGGAGCTGTTTTTT; cdr3_aa: CASSPLWSGRRAGELFF
v_call: TRBV24-1; clone_size: -; j_call: TRBJ2-3; d_call: -; cdr3_nt: TGTGCCACCAGTGACCCCACAAGCACAGATACGCAGTATTTT; cdr3_aa: CATSDPTSTDTQYF
v_call: TRBV13; clone_size: -; j_call: TRBJ2-3; d_call: -; cdr3_nt: TGTGCCAGCAGCTTACGGTCGCTAAACCCCTTCTTCACAGATACGCAGTATTTT; cdr3_aa: CASSLRSLNPFFTDTQYF
v_call: TRBV2; clone_size: -; j_call: TRBJ2-7; d_call: TRBD2; cdr3_nt: TGTGCCAGCAAATGGGGAGGGGCTGGCGAGCAGTACTTC; cdr3_aa: CASKWGGAGEQYF
v_call: TRBV2; clone_size: -; j_call: TRBJ2-1; d_call: -; cdr3_nt: TGTGCCAGCACGATCGACAATGAGCAGTTCTTC; cdr3_aa: CASTIDNEQFF
v_call: TRBV28; clone_size: -; j_call: TRBJ2-7; d_call: TRBD2; cdr3_nt: TGTGCCAGCAGTTCCCACAGGGGACTAGCGGGATCCTACGAGCAGTACTTC; cdr3_aa: CASSSHRGLAGSYEQYF
v_call: TRBV20-1; clone_size: -; j_call: TRBJ2-3; d_call: -; cdr3_nt: TGCAGTGCTAGAGTACGGGATACGCAGTATTTT; cdr3_aa: CSARVRDTQYF